This is a list of T cell receptor beta chains from one sample in a study of blood T cell repertoires in COVID-19. Some clones are missing from TCRdb's copy, which holds only in-frame ones; the method was immunoSEQ multiplex PCR. The data show about 370,000 clones, roughly nine tenths seen once. Source material: peripheral blood. The source of these receptors is a woman younger than 45 with COVID-19, enrolled during active disease. Each CDR3 is given with its conserved first and last residue. The D gene is left open where the match is weak. The size of a clone is reported for some rows only, either as once, few or many, or as a class for expanded clones.

v_call	j_call	d_call	clone_size	cdr3_aa	cdr3_nt
TRBV28	TRBJ1-5	-	-	CASSSSPGGELYQPQHF	TGTGCCAGCAGTTCGTCCCCAGGCGGGGAGTTATATCAGCCCCAGCATTTT
TRBV4-3	TRBJ2-3	-	-	CASSQVIRQPIGDTQYF	TGCGCCAGCAGCCAAGTAATTCGACAGCCTATCGGAGATACGCAGTATTTT
TRBV7-2	TRBJ1-1	-	-	CASSLQQGSFSAFF	TGTGCCAGCAGCTTACAACAGGGTTCCTTCTCAGCTTTCTTT
TRBV28	TRBJ1-1	-	-	CASSLSGEGGTEAFF	TGTGCCAGCAGTTTGAGTGGGGAAGGAGGCACTGAAGCTTTCTTT
TRBV3-1/TRBV3-2	TRBJ2-1	TRBD2	-	CASSQDSRREVKPQQFF	TGTGCCAGCAGCCAAGATTCGAGACGGGAGGTAAAACCCCAGCAGTTCTTC
TRBV10-3	TRBJ1-2	TRBD1	-	CATTDRGLNYGYTF	TGTGCCACAACCGACAGGGGACTAAACTATGGCTACACCTTC
TRBV12-3/TRBV12-4	TRBJ1-1	-	once	CASRFRGQNEAFF	TGTGCCAGCAGATTCCGAGGACAGAATGAAGCTTTCTTT
TRBV7-2	TRBJ1-5	TRBD1	once	CASSPMGQGVGQPQHF	TGTGCCAGCAGCCCGATGGGACAGGGGGTCGGTCAGCCCCAGCATTTT
TRBV7-9	TRBJ1-4	-	-	CASSLGAYRAEGEKLFF	TGTGCCAGCAGCTTAGGAGCCTACAGGGCTGAGGGTGAAAAACTGTTTTTT
TRBV5-8	TRBJ2-2	-	-	CASFDWGRDTGELFF	TGTGCCAGCTTCGATTGGGGGCGGGACACCGGGGAGCTGTTTTTT
TRBV20-1	TRBJ1-5	-	-	CSVKGNQPQHF	TGCAGTGTAAAGGGGAATCAGCCCCAGCATTTT
TRBV30	TRBJ1-5	TRBD1	-	CAWSDRGDQPQHF	TGTGCCTGGTCGGACAGGGGAGATCAGCCCCAGCATTTT
TRBV20-1	TRBJ1-5	-	-	CSAEGQPQHF	TGCAGTGCCGAGGGTCAGCCCCAGCATTTT
TRBV6-4	TRBJ2-3	TRBD1	-	CASSDYWTGGADTQYF	TGTGCCAGCAGTGACTACTGGACAGGGGGCGCAGATACGCAGTATTTT
TRBV2	TRBJ2-2	-	-	CASNMAGDTGELFF	TGTGCCAGCAACATGGCAGGGGACACCGGGGAGCTGTTTTTT
TRBV4-1	TRBJ1-4	TRBD1	-	CASSQTGRNEKLFF	TGCGCCAGCAGCCAGACAGGGAGGAATGAAAAACTGTTTTTT
TRBV10-1	TRBJ2-1	TRBD2	few	CASSEWASGKSEQFF	TGCGCCAGCAGTGAGTGGGCTAGCGGGAAGAGTGAGCAGTTCTTC
TRBV2	TRBJ2-7	TRBD1	once	CASSETRGQGNYEQYF	TGTGCCAGCAGTGAAACAAGGGGGCAGGGGAACTACGAGCAGTACTTC
TRBV11-2	TRBJ1-1	TRBD1	-	CASSSTRHRGPRAFF	TGTGCCAGCAGCTCCACCAGACACAGGGGGCCCAGAGCTTTCTTT
TRBV4-1	TRBJ2-7	TRBD2	-	CASSPYTSGGRYEQYF	TGCGCCAGCAGCCCCTACACTAGCGGGGGACGGTACGAGCAGTACTTC
TRBV15	TRBJ2-1	-	-	CATSRGHNNEQFF	TGTGCCACCAGCAGAGGACACAACAATGAGCAGTTCTTC
TRBV7-9	TRBJ1-2	-	-	CASGVSGGFYTF	TGTGCCAGCGGGGTTAGTGGGGGCTTCTACACCTTC
TRBV6-5	TRBJ2-7	-	-	CASSRGSYEQYF	TGTGCCAGCAGCAGGGGCTCCTACGAGCAGTACTTC
TRBV5-4	TRBJ2-1	-	-	CASSLGGGMVSSYNEQFF	TGTGCCAGCAGCTTGGGCGGGGGCATGGTAAGCTCCTACAATGAGCAGTTCTTC
TRBV7-2	TRBJ1-5	TRBD1	once	CASSLDRGQGGRQPQHF	TGTGCCAGCAGCTTAGACAGGGGACAGGGGGGACGGCAGCCCCAGCATTTT
TRBV9	TRBJ2-1	-	-	CASSPAQALADEQFF	TGTGCCAGCAGCCCCGCCCAGGCGCTAGCAGATGAGCAGTTCTTC
TRBV19	TRBJ2-1	TRBD2	-	CASSITRLAYEYNEQFF	TGTGCCAGTAGTATCACGAGACTAGCCTACGAATACAATGAGCAGTTCTTC
TRBV23-1	TRBJ2-5	TRBD2	-	CASRQLAGGQETQYF	TGCGCCAGCAGACAACTAGCGGGGGGGCAAGAGACCCAGTACTTC
TRBV7-2	TRBJ2-5	-	-	CASSSRTQETQYF	TGTGCCAGCAGCTCGCGCACCCAAGAGACCCAGTACTTC
TRBV15	TRBJ1-2	TRBD1	-	CATSRDLVQGSYGYTF	TGTGCCACCAGCAGAGATCTGGTACAGGGGAGCTATGGCTACACCTTC
TRBV20-1	TRBJ1-1	-	-	CSATITEAFF	TGCAGTGCCACAATAACTGAAGCTTTCTTT
TRBV6-5	TRBJ2-3	TRBD2	-	CASTILGGDTQYF	TGTGCCAGCACTATACTCGGGGGGGATACGCAGTATTTT
TRBV11-2	TRBJ2-7	-	-	CASSLIRAGAYEQYF	TGTGCCAGCAGCTTAATCAGGGCAGGGGCCTACGAGCAGTACTTC
TRBV28	TRBJ1-2	TRBD1	-	CASSPQGAGGYTF	TGTGCCAGCAGTCCACAGGGGGCTGGTGGCTACACCTTC
TRBV19	TRBJ1-2	TRBD1	-	CASSMDREYGYTF	TGTGCCAGTAGTATGGACAGGGAGTATGGCTACACCTTC
TRBV29-1	TRBJ1-5	TRBD1	-	CSISVGGAGQPQHF	TGCAGTATAAGTGTAGGGGGCGCAGGGCAGCCCCAGCATTTT